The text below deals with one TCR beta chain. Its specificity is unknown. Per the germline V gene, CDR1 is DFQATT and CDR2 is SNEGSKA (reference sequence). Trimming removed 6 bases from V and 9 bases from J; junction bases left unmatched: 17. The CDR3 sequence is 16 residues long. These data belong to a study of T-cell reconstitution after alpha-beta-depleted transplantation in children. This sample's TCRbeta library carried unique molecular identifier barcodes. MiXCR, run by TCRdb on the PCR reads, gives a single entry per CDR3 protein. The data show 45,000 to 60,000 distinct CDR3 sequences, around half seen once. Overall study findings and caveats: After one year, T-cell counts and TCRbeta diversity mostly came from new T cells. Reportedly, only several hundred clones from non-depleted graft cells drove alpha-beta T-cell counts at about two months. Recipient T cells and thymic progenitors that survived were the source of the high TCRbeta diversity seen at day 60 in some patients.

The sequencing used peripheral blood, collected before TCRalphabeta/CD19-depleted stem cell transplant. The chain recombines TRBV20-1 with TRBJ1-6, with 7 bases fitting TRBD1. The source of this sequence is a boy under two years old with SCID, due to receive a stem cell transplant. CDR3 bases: TGCAGTGCCAGGGGGGCCACCGAGAGTTGGGGTTCACCCCTCCACTTT. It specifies CSARGATESWGSPLHF.